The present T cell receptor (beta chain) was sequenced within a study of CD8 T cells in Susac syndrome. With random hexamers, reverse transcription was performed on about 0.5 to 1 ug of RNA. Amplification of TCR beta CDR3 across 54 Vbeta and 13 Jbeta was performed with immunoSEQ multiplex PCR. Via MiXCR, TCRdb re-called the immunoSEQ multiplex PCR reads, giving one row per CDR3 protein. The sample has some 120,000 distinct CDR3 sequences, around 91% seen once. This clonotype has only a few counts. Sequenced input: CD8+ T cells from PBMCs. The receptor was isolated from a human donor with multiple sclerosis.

The CDR3 sequence: CSSGVTEAFF. The CDR3 bases are TGCAGCTCAGGGGTCACTGAAGCTTTCTTT. The rearrangement joins TRBV29-1 to TRBJ1-1; tentative D call: TRBD1 (6 bases). In germline, CDR1 is SQVTM, CDR2 ANQGSEA. Deletions cut 8 bases from V and 4 bases from J, with 8 bases between. This CDR3 is built from 10 residues.